This T cell receptor (beta chain) was captured in a study of blood T cell repertoires in COVID-19. Repertoires were generated with immunoSEQ multiplex PCR, while TCRdb's copy carries only in-frame clones and drops some. The profile shows roughly 150,000 clones, approximately 85% of them singletons. CDR1 is SEHNR and CDR2 is FQNEAQ in the germline V gene (reference sequence). The CDR3 runs to 12 residues. Trimming pared 4 bases from V and 3 bases from J, leaving 7 bases between. The sequence came from a man aged 50 to 59 with acute or convalescent COVID-19. The specimen sequenced was peripheral blood. This chain uses TRBV7-9 with TRBJ2-7, with a weak D call TRBD2 (6 bases). In DNA form, the CDR3 reads TGTGCCAGCAGCTGGGACTTCTACGAGCAGTACTTC. Protein: CASSWDFYEQYF.